This TCR beta chain was recovered during a study of blood T cell repertoires in COVID-19. The data were produced by immunoSEQ multiplex PCR, yet TCRdb's version contains in-frame clones alone and is incomplete. The table includes 200,000 to 250,000 clones, 81% detected once. Living in 24 US areas, the participants were between about 18 and 95 years of age. In assigning cohorts, the study relied on participant-reported clinical history. CDR1 is LGHNA, CDR2 YSLEER, per germline. CDR3 length equals 17 residues. Deletions cut 0 bases from V and 0 bases from J, with 9 bases between. The V call is TRBV4-3, the J call TRBJ1-6, with D hard to call. The TCR comes from a woman between 50 and 59 years old with acute COVID-19. Sequenced input: PBMCs or T cells enriched from blood (not recorded which). The CDR3 sequence: CASSQEVLSSYNSPLHF. In nucleotides, the CDR3 is TGCGCCAGCAGCCAAGAGGTCCTGAGCTCCTATAATTCACCCCTCCACTTT.